This TCR beta chain was recorded in a study of shared clonotypes between healthy human individuals. V dropped 2 bases and J dropped 4; count of bases not matched to a gene: 8. The length of the CDR3 is 15 residues. From germline, CDR1 is SGHVS and CDR2 FQNEAQ. This table comes from immunoSEQ multiplex PCR, and its TCRdb copy is limited to in-frame clones, with some not included. This table has about 2.3 million clones, roughly 92% appearing once. The sample taken for sequencing was naive CD4+ T cells from PBMCs. Subset described: CD45RA+ positively selected. This rearrangement joins TRBV7-8 to TRBJ2-7; the match to TRBD1 covers 7 bases. This sequence originates from a man aged 18-30 years in good health. Some clones in this sample may be carry-over from other donors' samples. The CDR3 protein is CASSLRSGGNYEQYF. The CDR3 DNA reads as TGTGCCAGCAGCTTACGTTCAGGGGGTAATTACGAGCAGTACTTC. Together with reference TRBV7-8 and TRBJ2-7, the CDR3 gives the full variable domain: GAGVSQSPRYKVAKRGQDVALRCDPISGHVSLFWYQQALGQGPEFLTYFQNEAQLDKSGLPSDRFFAERPEGSVSTLKIQRTQQEDSAVYLCASSLRSGGNYEQYFGPGTRLTVT.